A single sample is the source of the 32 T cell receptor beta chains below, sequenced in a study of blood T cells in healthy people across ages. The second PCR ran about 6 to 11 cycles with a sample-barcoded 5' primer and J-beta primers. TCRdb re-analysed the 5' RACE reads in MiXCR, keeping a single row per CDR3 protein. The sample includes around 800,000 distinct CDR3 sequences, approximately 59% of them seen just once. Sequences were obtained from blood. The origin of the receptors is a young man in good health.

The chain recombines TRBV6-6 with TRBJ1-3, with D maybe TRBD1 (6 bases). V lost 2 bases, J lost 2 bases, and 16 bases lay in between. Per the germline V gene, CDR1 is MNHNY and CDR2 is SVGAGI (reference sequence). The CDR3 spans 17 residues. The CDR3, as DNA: TGTGCCAGCAGTTACGACAGACAGGAAAAACCTGGAAACACCATATATTTT. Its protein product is CASSYDRQEKPGNTIYF.

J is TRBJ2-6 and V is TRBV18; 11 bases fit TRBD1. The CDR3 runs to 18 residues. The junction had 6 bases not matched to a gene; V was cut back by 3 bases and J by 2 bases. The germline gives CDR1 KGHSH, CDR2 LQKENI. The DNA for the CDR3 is TGTGCCAGCTCACCGACGGGACAGGGGGAGACTGGGGCCAACGTCCTGACTTTC. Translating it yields CASSPTGQGETGANVLTF.

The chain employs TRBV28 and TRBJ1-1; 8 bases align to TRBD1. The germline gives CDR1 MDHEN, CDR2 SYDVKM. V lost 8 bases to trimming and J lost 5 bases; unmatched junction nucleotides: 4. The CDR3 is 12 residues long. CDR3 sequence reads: CASLRQGTEAFF. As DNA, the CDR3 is TGTGCCAGCTTGAGACAGGGGACTGAAGCTTTCTTT.

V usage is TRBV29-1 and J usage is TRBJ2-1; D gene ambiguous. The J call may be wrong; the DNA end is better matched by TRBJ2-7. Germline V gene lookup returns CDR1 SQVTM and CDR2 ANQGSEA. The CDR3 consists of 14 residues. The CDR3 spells CSGRLASSYNEQYF. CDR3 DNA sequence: TGCAGCGGGAGACTGGCGAGCTCCTACAATGAGCAGTACTTC.

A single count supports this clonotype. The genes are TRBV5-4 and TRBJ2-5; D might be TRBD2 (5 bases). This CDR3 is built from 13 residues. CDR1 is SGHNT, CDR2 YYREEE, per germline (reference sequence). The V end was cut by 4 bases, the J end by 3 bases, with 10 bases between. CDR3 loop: CASSARDKETQYF. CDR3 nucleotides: TGTGCCAGCAGCGCCCGGGATAAAGAGACCCAGTACTTC.

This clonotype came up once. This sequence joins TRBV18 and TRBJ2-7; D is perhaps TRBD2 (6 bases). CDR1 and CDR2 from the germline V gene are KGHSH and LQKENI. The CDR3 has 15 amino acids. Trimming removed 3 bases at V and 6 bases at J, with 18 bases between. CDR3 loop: CASSPPGGLRSEQYF. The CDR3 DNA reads TGTGCCAGCTCACCCCCCGGGGGACTGCGGTCCGAGCAGTACTTC. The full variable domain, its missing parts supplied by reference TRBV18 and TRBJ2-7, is NAGVMQNPRHLVRRRGQEARLRCSPMKGHSHVYWYRQLPEEGLKFMVYLQKENIIDESGMPKERFSAEFPKEGPSILRIQQVVRGDSAAYFCASSPPGGLRSEQYFGPGTRLTVT.

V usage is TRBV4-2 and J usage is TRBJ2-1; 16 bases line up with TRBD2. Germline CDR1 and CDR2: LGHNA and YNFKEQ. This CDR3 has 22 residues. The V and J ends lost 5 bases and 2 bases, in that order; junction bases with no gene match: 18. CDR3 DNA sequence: TGTGCCAGCAGCGCGCTGGGGACTAGCGGGGGGGCAAAGGAACTCACCTACAATGAGCAGTTCTTC. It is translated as CASSALGTSGGAKELTYNEQFF.

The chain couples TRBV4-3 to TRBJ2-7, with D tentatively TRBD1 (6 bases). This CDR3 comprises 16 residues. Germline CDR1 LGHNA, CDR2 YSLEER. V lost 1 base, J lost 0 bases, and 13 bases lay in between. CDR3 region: CASSQVWDTSSYEQYF. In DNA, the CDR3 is TGCGCCAGCAGCCAAGTATGGGACACCAGCTCCTACGAGCAGTACTTC.

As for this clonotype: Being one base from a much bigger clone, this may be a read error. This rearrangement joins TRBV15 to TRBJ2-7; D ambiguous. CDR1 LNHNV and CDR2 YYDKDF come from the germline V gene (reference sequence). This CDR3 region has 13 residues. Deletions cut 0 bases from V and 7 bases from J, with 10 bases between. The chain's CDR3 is CATSRDGYGEQYF. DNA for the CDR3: TGTGCCACCAGCAGAGATGGGTACGGTGAGCAGTACTTC.

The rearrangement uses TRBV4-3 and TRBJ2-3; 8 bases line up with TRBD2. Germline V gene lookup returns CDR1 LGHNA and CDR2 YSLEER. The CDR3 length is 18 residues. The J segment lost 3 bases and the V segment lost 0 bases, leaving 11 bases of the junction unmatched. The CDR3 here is CASSQEVRSGSTTDTQYF. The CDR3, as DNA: TGCGCCAGCAGCCAAGAGGTGAGAAGCGGGAGTACGACAGATACGCAGTATTTT.

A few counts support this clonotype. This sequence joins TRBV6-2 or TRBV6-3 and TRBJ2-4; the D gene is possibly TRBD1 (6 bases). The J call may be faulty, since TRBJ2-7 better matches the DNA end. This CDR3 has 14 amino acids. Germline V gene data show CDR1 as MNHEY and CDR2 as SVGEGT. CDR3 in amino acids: CASSHPTGFYEQYF. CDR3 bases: TGTGCCAGCAGCCACCCGACAGGATTCTACGAGCAGTACTTC.

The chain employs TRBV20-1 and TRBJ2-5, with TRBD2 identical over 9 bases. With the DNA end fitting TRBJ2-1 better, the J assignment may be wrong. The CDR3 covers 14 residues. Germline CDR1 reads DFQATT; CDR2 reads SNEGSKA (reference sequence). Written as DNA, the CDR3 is TGCAGTGCTAGAGATGGACTAGCGAGGGAGACCCAGTTCTTC. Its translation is CSARDGLARETQFF.

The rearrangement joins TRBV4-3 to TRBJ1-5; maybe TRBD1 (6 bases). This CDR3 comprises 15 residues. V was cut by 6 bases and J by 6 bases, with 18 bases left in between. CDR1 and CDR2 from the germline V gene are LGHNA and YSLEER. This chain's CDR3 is CASSLSNREGQPQHF. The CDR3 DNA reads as TGCGCCAGCAGTCTGTCCAACAGGGAGGGTCAGCCCCAGCATTTT.

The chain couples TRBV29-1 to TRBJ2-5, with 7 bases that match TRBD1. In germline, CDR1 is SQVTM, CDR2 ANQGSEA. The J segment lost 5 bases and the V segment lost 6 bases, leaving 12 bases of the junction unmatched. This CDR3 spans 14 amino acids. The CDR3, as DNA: TGCAGCGTCCCCCGGCAGGGGGTAGGTGAGACCCAGTACTTC. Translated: CSVPRQGVGETQYF.

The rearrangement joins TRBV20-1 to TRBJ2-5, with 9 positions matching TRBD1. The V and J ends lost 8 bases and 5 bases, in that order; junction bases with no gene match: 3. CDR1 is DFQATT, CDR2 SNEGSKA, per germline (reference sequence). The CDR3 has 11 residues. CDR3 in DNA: TGCAGTTCCGGACAGGGGGAGACCCAGTACTTC. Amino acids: CSSGQGETQYF.

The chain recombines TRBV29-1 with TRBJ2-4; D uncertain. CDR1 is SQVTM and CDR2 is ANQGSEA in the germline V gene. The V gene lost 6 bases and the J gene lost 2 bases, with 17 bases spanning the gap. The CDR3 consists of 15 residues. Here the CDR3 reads CSVLTTPETKNIQYF. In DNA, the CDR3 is TGCAGCGTATTGACCACTCCGGAGACCAAAAACATTCAGTACTTC.

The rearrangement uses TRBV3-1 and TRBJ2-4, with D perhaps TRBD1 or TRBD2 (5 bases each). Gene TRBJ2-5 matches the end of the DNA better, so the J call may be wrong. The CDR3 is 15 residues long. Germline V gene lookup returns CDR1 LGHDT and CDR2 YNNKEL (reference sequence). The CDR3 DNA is TGTGCCAGCAGCCAAGTAGATAGGGGAGAAGAGACCCAGTACTTC. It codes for CASSQVDRGEETQYF.

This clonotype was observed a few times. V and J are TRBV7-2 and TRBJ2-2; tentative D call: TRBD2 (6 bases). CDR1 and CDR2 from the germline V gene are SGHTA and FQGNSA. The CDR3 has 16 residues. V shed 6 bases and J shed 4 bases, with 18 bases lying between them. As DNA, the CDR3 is TGTGCCAGCAGTCCGCTTGCGGGGCGCGGCACCGGGGAGCTGTTTTTT. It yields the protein CASSPLAGRGTGELFF.

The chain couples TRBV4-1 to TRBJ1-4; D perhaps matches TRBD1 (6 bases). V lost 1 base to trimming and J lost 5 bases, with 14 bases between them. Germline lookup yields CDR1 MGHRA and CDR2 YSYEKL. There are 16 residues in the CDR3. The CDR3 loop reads CASSQGPGQSNEKLFF. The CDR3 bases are TGCGCCAGCAGCCAAGGCCCCGGACAGTCCAATGAAAAACTGTTTTTT.

CDR3 region: CASNRGGPPDTQYF. The CDR3 DNA follows: TGTGCCAGTAATAGGGGCGGGCCCCCAGATACGCAGTATTTT. V is TRBV30 and J is TRBJ2-3; either TRBD1 or TRBD2 may fit D (5 bases each). V dropped 8 bases and J dropped 4 bases, with 19 bases sitting between them. CDR3 length: 14 amino acids. Germline values: CDR1 GTSNPN, CDR2 SVGIG (reference sequence).

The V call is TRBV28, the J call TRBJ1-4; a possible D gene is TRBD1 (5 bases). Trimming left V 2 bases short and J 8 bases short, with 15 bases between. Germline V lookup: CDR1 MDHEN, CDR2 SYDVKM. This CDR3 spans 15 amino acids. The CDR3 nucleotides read TGTGCCAGCAGTTTAGGCGGGGCAGGAGAGGAAAAACTGTTTTTT. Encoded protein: CASSLGGAGEEKLFF.

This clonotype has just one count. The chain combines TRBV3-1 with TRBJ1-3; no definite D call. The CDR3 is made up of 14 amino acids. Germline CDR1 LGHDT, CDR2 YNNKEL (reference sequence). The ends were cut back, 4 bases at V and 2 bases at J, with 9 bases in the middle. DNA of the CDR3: TGTGCCAGCAGCCTTGCCAGGACTGGAAACACCATATATTTT. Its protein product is CASSLARTGNTIYF.

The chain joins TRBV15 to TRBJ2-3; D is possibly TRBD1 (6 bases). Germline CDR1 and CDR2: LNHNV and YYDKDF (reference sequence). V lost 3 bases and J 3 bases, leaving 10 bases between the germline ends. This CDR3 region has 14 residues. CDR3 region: CATSRTTGTDTQYF. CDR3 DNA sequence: TGTGCCACCAGCAGGACTACAGGGACAGATACGCAGTATTTT.

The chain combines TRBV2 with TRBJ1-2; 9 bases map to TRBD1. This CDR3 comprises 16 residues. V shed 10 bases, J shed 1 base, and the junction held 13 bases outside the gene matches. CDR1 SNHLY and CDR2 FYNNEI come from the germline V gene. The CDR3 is CANFNRDRDGNYGYTF. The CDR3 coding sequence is TGTGCCAACTTCAACCGGGACAGGGACGGTAACTATGGCTACACCTTC. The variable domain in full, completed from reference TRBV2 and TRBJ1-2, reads EPEVTQTPSHQVTQMGQEVILRCVPISNHLYFYWYRQILGQKVEFLVSFYNNEISEKSEIFDDQFSVERPDGSNFTLKIRSTKLEDSAMYFCANFNRDRDGNYGYTFGSGTRLTVV.

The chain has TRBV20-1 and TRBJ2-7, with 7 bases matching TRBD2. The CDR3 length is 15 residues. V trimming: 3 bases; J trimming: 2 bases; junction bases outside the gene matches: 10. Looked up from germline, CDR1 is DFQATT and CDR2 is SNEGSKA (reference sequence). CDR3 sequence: CSASWGGSTAYEQYF. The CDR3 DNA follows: TGCAGTGCTAGTTGGGGCGGGAGCACAGCCTACGAGCAGTACTTC.

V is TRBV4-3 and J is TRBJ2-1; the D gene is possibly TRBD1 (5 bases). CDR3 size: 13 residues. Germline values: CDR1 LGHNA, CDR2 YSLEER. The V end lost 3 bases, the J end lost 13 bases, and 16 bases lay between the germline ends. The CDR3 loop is CASSHETGWKQFF. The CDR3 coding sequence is TGCGCCAGCAGCCATGAAACAGGTTGGAAACAGTTCTTC.

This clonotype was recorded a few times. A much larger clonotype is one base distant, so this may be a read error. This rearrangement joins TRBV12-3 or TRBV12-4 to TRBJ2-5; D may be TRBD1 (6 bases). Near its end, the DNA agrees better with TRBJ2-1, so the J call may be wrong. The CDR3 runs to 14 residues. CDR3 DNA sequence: TGTGCCAGCGGACCCGGGACATTCCAAGAGACCCAGTTCTTC. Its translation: CASGPGTFQETQFF.

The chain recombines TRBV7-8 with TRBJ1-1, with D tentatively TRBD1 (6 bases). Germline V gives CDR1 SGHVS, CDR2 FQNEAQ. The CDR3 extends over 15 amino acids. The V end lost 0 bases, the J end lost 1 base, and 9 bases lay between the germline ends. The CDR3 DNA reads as TGTGCCAGCAGCTTAGCGCCGGACAGGAACACTGAAGCTTTCTTT. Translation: CASSLAPDRNTEAFF.

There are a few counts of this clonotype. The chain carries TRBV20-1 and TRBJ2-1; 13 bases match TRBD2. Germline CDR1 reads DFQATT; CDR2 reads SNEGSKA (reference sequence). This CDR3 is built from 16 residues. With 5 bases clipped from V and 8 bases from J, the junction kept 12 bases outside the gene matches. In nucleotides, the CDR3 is TGCAGTGCTGCGACCCAAACTAGCGGGGGGGCTTATGAGCAGTTCTTC. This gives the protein CSAATQTSGGAYEQFF.

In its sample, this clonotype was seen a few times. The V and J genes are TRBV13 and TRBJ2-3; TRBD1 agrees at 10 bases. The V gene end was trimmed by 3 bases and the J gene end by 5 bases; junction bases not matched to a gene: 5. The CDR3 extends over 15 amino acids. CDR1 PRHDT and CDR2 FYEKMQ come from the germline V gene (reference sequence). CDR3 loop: CASSLGTGVKDTQYF. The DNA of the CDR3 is TGTGCCAGCAGCTTGGGGACAGGGGTGAAAGATACGCAGTATTTT.

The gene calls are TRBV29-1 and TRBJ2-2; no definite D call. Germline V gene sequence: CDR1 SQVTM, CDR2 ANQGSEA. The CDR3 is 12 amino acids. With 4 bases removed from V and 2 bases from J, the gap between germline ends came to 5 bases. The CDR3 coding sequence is TGCAGCGTTGCGGAAAACACCGGGGAGCTGTTTTTT. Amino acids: CSVAENTGELFF.

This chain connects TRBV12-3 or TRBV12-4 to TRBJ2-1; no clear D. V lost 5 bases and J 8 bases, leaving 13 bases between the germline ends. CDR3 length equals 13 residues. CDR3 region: CASSPITVYEQFF. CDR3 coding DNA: TGTGCCAGCAGTCCCATCACGGTCTATGAGCAGTTCTTC.